These 10 T cell receptor beta chains originate from one sample sequenced in a study of blood T cell repertoires in COVID-19. TCRdb keeps only in-frame clones here, not all; method: immunoSEQ multiplex PCR. The sample consists of a few hundred thousand clones, about nine tenths of them appearing once. What was sequenced was PBMCs or T cells enriched from blood (not recorded which). The receptor source for this set is a man between 18 and 29 years old who had recovered from COVID-19.

The chain links TRBV10-3 to TRBJ1-1; no clear D. V was trimmed by 6 bases and J by 6 bases, leaving 14 bases between them. The CDR3 is 13 amino acids. From germline, CDR1 is ENHRY and CDR2 SYGVKD. CDR3 DNA sequence: TGTGCCATCAGCGCTACAGAATACTCTGAAGCTTTCTTT. Translation: CAISATEYSEAFF.

The rearrangement uses TRBV4-2 and TRBJ1-2; 8 bases match TRBD1. The CDR3 spans 15 residues. V lost 0 bases to trimming and J lost 7 bases; unmatched junction nucleotides: 7. CDR1 LGHNA and CDR2 YNFKEQ come from the germline V gene. The CDR3: CASSQDPQGAGGYTF. CDR3 sequence (DNA): TGTGCCAGCAGCCAAGATCCCCAGGGGGCTGGTGGCTACACCTTC.

The gene calls are TRBV5-1 and TRBJ1-5, with D unresolved. V lost 1 base and J 2 bases, leaving 10 bases between the germline ends. CDR1 SGHRS and CDR2 YFSETQ come from the germline V gene. The CDR3 has 15 residues. The DNA of the CDR3 is TGCGCCAGCAGCTTGCGGGGTGGCGGCAATCAGCCCCAGCATTTT. Residues: CASSLRGGGNQPQHF. Filled out from reference TRBV5-1 and TRBJ1-5, the complete variable domain reads KAGVTQTPRYLIKTRGQQVTLSCSPISGHRSVSWYQQTPGQGLQFLFEYFSETQRNKGNFPGRFSGRQFSNSRSEMNVSTLELGDSALYLCASSLRGGGNQPQHFGDGTRLSIL.

The gene calls are TRBV4-1 and TRBJ1-1; D is possibly TRBD1 (5 bases). The V gene's germline CDR1 is MGHRA and CDR2 YSYEKL. V was cut by 3 bases and J by 1 base, with 15 bases left in between. This CDR3 contains 16 residues. The CDR3 DNA is TGCGCCAGCAGCCAGGGGTGGGCCGGGGGGAACACTGAAGCTTTCTTT. Translated: CASSQGWAGGNTEAFF.

The chain employs TRBV18 and TRBJ1-4, with D hard to call. Germline V CDR1 and CDR2: KGHSH, LQKENI. The CDR3 totals 13 residues. Trimming cost V 6 bases and J 0 bases, with 5 bases left between them. DNA for the CDR3: TGTGCCAGCTCTTACACAACTAATGAAAAACTGTTTTTT. It yields the protein CASSYTTNEKLFF.

This rearrangement joins TRBV6-5 to TRBJ1-4; D remains ambiguous. CDR3 size: 13 residues. Trimming took off 7 bases at V and 7 bases at J, with 13 bases between the two ends. CDR1 MNHEY and CDR2 SVGAGI come from the germline V gene. The CDR3 nucleotides read TGTGCCAGCAACGTTGGCCCCGCTGAAAAACTGTTTTTT. It yields the protein CASNVGPAEKLFF.

The chain recombines TRBV19 with TRBJ2-7; D is ambiguous. CDR3 length: 13 residues. Germline assignment: CDR1 LNHDA and CDR2 SQIVND (reference sequence). The V gene lost 5 bases and the J gene lost 3 bases, with 11 bases spanning the gap. The CDR3 is CASSSSVGYEQYF. The CDR3 bases are TGTGCCAGTAGTTCCTCAGTTGGCTACGAGCAGTACTTC.

The chain has TRBV9 and TRBJ1-2, with D maybe TRBD1 (6 bases). V lost 4 bases, J lost 2 bases, and 18 bases lay in between. Germline V lookup: CDR1 SGDLS, CDR2 YYNGEE. The CDR3 totals 16 residues. CDR3 loop: CASSPGGAGLNYGYTF. In DNA, the CDR3 is TGTGCCAGCAGCCCTGGGGGGGCCGGGTTAAACTATGGCTACACCTTC. Full variable domain (rest looked up from reference TRBV9 and TRBJ1-2): DSGVTQTPKHLITATGQRVTLRCSPRSGDLSVYWYQQSLDQGLQFLIQYYNGEERAKGNILERFSAQQFPDLHSELNLSSLELGDSALYFCASSPGGAGLNYGYTFGSGTRLTVV.

The chain carries TRBV29-1 and TRBJ2-3; D might be TRBD2 (5 bases). The length of the CDR3 is 14 residues. CDR1 is SQVTM and CDR2 is ANQGSEA in the germline V gene. V lost 4 bases and J 6 bases, leaving 17 bases between the germline ends. DNA of the CDR3: TGCAGCGTTGTCGGGATTCGTGGCGGGGATACGCAGTATTTT. Translation gives CSVVGIRGGDTQYF.

This clone is a singleton in its sample. The CDR3 nucleotides are TGTGCCACCAGCGGGAGGGGCCGTAACACCGGGGAGCTGTTTTTT. As protein: CATSGRGRNTGELFF. The chain is built from TRBV15 and TRBJ2-2, with TRBD2 matching over 7 bases. This CDR3 spans 15 amino acids. Germline CDR1 reads LNHNV; CDR2 reads YYDKDF (reference sequence). V trimming: 5 bases; J trimming: 2 bases; junction bases outside the gene matches: 5.